Following are 27 T cell receptor beta chains from one sample sequenced in a study of cytomegalovirus exposure and HLA in healthy donors. Primers: 60 Vbeta forward and 13 Jbeta reverse. Repertoires were generated with immunoSEQ multiplex PCR, while TCRdb's copy carries only in-frame clones and drops some. Among approximately 170,000 clones listed, 80% were seen once. Sequencing was carried out using PBMCs. The source of these receptors is a human donor in good health.

This clone has a single count. The chain is built from TRBV6-1 and TRBJ1-3, with TRBD1 identical over 10 bases. The germline CDR1 and CDR2 sequences are MNHNS and SASEGT. V lost 5 bases to trimming and J lost 4 bases; unmatched junction nucleotides: 5. The CDR3 spans 15 residues. DNA of the CDR3: TGTGCCAGCAGTCCCGGGACAGGGGTCGGAAACACCATATATTTT. Its protein is CASSPGTGVGNTIYF.

The chain uses TRBV18 and TRBJ2-5; TRBD1 is a possible D gene (6 bases). V was trimmed by 6 bases and J by 0 bases, leaving 14 bases between them. The CDR3 contains 15 residues. Germline assignment: CDR1 KGHSH and CDR2 LQKENI. The chain's CDR3 is CASSTPGDHQETQYF. The CDR3 DNA is TGTGCCAGCTCCACACCAGGGGACCACCAAGAGACCCAGTACTTC.

The chain links TRBV7-8 to TRBJ1-4, with D unresolved. The CDR3 extends over 13 amino acids. CDR1 is SGHVS, CDR2 FQNEAQ, per germline. Trimming took off 8 bases at V and 4 bases at J, with 11 bases between the two ends. This CDR3 reads CASARGINEKLFF. CDR3 in DNA: TGTGCCAGCGCTCGGGGAATTAATGAAAAACTGTTTTTT.

This rearrangement joins TRBV7-2 to TRBJ2-3, with D uncertain. This CDR3 has 12 amino acids. Trimming took 5 bases from V and 2 from J, leaving 5 bases between them. Per germline, CDR1 SGHTA and CDR2 FQGNSA. The CDR3 loop reads CASSRYTDTQYF. The DNA of the CDR3 is TGTGCCAGCAGCCGTTACACAGATACGCAGTATTTT. Variable domain in full (rest from reference TRBV7-2 and TRBJ2-3): GAGVSQSPSNKVTEKGKDVELRCDPISGHTALYWYRQSLGQGLEFLIYFQGNSAPDKSGLPSDRFSAERTGGSVSTLTIQRTQQEDSAVYLCASSRYTDTQYFGPGTRLTVL.

The chain links TRBV5-5 to TRBJ2-5; 8 nucleotides align to TRBD1. The germline V gene encodes CDR1 SGHKS and CDR2 YYEKEE (reference sequence). Trimming at V came to 4 bases and at J to 1 base, leaving 6 bases not matched to a gene. CDR3 size: 15 residues. The CDR3, as DNA: TGTGCCAGCAGCAGGACAGGGAAATCCCAAGAGACCCAGTACTTC. It yields the protein CASSRTGKSQETQYF.

The chain links TRBV6-6 to TRBJ2-7, with 7 bases matching TRBD2. Germline CDR1 and CDR2: MNHNY and SVGAGI (reference sequence). This CDR3 is 11 amino acids long. Germline trimming cut 11 bases from V and 5 bases from J; bases unmatched to any gene: 6. CDR3 residues: CAGGGRDEQYF. The CDR3, as DNA: TGTGCCGGTGGGGGGAGGGACGAGCAGTACTTC.

The chain couples TRBV7-9 to TRBJ1-1; 11 bases are shared with TRBD1. The CDR3 is 16 residues long. Losses at the gene ends were 4 bases for V and 4 bases for J; bases not matched to a gene: 8. CDR1 SEHNR and CDR2 FQNEAQ come from the germline V gene (reference sequence). The CDR3 sequence is CASSSRTGGSGTEAFF. Written as DNA, the CDR3 is TGTGCCAGCAGCTCGCGGACAGGGGGCTCCGGCACTGAAGCTTTCTTT.

J is TRBJ1-2 and V is TRBV5-4; 9 bases fit TRBD1. Germline V gives CDR1 SGHNT, CDR2 YYREEE (reference sequence). V shed 4 bases and J 8 bases; nucleotides not matched to a gene: 18. The CDR3 consists of 17 residues. The CDR3, as DNA: TGTGCCAGCAGCCCAACTCCCGGGACAGGGAGGTCTCAGGGCTACACCTTC. It yields the protein CASSPTPGTGRSQGYTF.

This rearrangement joins TRBV9 to TRBJ2-1; 8 bases are shared with TRBD2. The germline V gene encodes CDR1 SGDLS and CDR2 YYNGEE. J gave up 2 bases and V 3 bases, and 4 bases lay outside the gene matches. CDR3 size: 15 residues. The CDR3 spells CASSDSGETYNEQFF. DNA of the CDR3: TGTGCCAGCAGCGATAGCGGGGAGACCTACAATGAGCAGTTCTTC.

The CDR3 DNA is TGTGCCAGCAGTATTTCCAGACAAGAGACCCAGTACTTC. It specifies CASSISRQETQYF. This chain connects TRBV7-3 to TRBJ2-5; D is uncertain. V gave up 6 bases and J gave up 2 bases, with 10 bases separating them. This CDR3 region has 13 residues. Looked up from germline, CDR1 is SGHTA and CDR2 is FQGTGA. The full variable domain, rest sourced from reference TRBV7-3 and TRBJ2-5, is GAGVSQTPSNKVTEKGKYVELRCDPISGHTALYWYRQSLGQGPEFLIYFQGTGAADDSGLPNDRFFAVRPEGSVSTLKIQRTERGDSAVYLCASSISRQETQYFGPGTRLLVL.

The J gene is TRBJ2-2, the V gene TRBV19, with 9 bases fitting TRBD1. The CDR3 covers 15 residues. V was pared by 5 bases and J by 4 bases, with 5 bases of the junction left unmatched. Germline loops: CDR1 LNHDA, CDR2 SQIVND (reference sequence). This CDR3 reads CASSRTGAGTGELFF. The CDR3 DNA is TGTGCCAGTAGTCGGACAGGGGCGGGCACCGGGGAGCTGTTTTTT.

The rearrangement joins TRBV4-2 to TRBJ2-7; 12 bases match TRBD2. The CDR3 runs 16 residues. Germline-derived CDR1 and CDR2 are LGHNA and YNFKEQ. After removal of 0 bases from V and 5 bases from J, the junction contained 5 bases not matched to a gene. This CDR3 reads CASSQDQASGGDEQYF. The CDR3 DNA reads TGTGCCAGCAGCCAAGATCAGGCTAGCGGGGGGGACGAGCAGTACTTC.

CDR3 sequence (DNA): TGTGCCAGCAGCGGGGGGACAGGGCCTGAAAAACTGTTTTTT. Protein: CASSGGTGPEKLFF. The chain has TRBV7-6 and TRBJ1-4; 9 bases agree with TRBD1. The CDR3 is 14 amino acids. The J segment lost 7 bases and the V segment lost 5 bases, leaving 5 bases of the junction unmatched. The germline V gene encodes CDR1 SGHVS and CDR2 FNYEAQ.

The chain carries TRBV9 and TRBJ2-3, with 10 bases lining up with TRBD2. V lost 4 bases to trimming and J lost 4 bases; unmatched junction nucleotides: 3. CDR3 length: 14 amino acids. Germline CDR1 reads SGDLS; CDR2 reads YYNGEE. CDR3 sequence: CASSILAGSDTQYF. The CDR3 DNA reads as TGTGCCAGCAGCATACTAGCGGGGTCAGATACGCAGTATTTT.

J is TRBJ1-6 and V is TRBV6-5, with TRBD1 identical over 9 bases. This CDR3 comprises 15 residues. With 0 bases clipped from V and 8 bases from J, the junction kept 2 bases outside the gene matches. In germline, CDR1 is MNHEY, CDR2 SVGAGI. CDR3 bases: TGTGCCAGCAGTTACTCGAGGACAGGGGATTCACCCCTCCACTTT. Translating it yields CASSYSRTGDSPLHF.

The chain joins TRBV9 to TRBJ2-5; a weak D match, TRBD1 (5 bases). The germline V and J ends were trimmed by 4 bases and 5 bases, with 18 bases remaining between them. The CDR3 runs 15 residues. CDR1 and CDR2 (germline): SGDLS, YYNGEE. The chain's CDR3 is CASSRQGHPRETQYF. For the CDR3, the DNA is TGTGCCAGCAGCCGCCAGGGCCACCCACGGGAGACCCAGTACTTC. The whole variable domain, filled in from reference TRBV9 and TRBJ2-5, reads DSGVTQTPKHLITATGQRVTLRCSPRSGDLSVYWYQQSLDQGLQFLIQYYNGEERAKGNILERFSAQQFPDLHSELNLSSLELGDSALYFCASSRQGHPRETQYFGPGTRLLVL.

The DNA of the CDR3 is TGTGCCAGCATGCAATCGGCGACTAGTGAGCAGTACTTC. Translation gives CASMQSATSEQYF. The V gene is TRBV11-3, the J gene TRBJ2-7; a weak D match, TRBD2 (6 bases). CDR3 length equals 13 residues. V was shortened by 7 bases and J by 7 bases, with 17 bases between the two germline ends. Germline V gene lookup returns CDR1 SGHNT and CDR2 YENEEA.

This sequence joins TRBV6-5 and TRBJ2-7; D may be TRBD1 (5 bases). There are 13 residues in the CDR3. Trimming left V 7 bases short and J 0 bases short, with 10 bases between. Germline CDR1 MNHEY, CDR2 SVGAGI. The CDR3 spells CASKDTYSYEQYF. The CDR3 coding sequence is TGTGCCAGCAAGGACACCTACTCCTACGAGCAGTACTTC.

The chain has TRBV21-1 and TRBJ1-4. TRBV21-1 is reported as a pseudogene. The CDR3 extends over 16 amino acids. CDR3 residues: CASSSHVVLSNEKLFF. DNA for the CDR3: TGTGCCAGCAGCAGTCATGTAGTCCTGAGTAATGAAAAACTGTTTTTT.

The V and J genes are TRBV9 and TRBJ2-2; 9 bases fit TRBD1. CDR1 and CDR2 (germline): SGDLS, YYNGEE. CDR3 length equals 15 residues. With 3 bases clipped from V and 6 bases from J, the junction kept 6 bases outside the gene matches. The DNA for the CDR3 is TGTGCCAGCAGCGCGGGACAGGGCGGCGCCGGGGAGCTGTTTTTT. Its translation is CASSAGQGGAGELFF.

The sample holds a few counts of this clone. The chain links TRBV7-2 to TRBJ2-5, with TRBD2 identical over 12 bases. After removal of 4 bases from V and 5 bases from J, the junction contained 5 bases not matched to a gene. The CDR3 sequence is 15 residues long. Germline values: CDR1 SGHTA, CDR2 FQGNSA. The CDR3 loop is CASSSSGGVGETQYF. Written as DNA, the CDR3 is TGTGCCAGCAGCTCTAGCGGGGGGGTGGGGGAGACCCAGTACTTC.

The gene calls are TRBV9 and TRBJ1-3, with 11 bases fitting TRBD1. In germline, CDR1 is SGDLS, CDR2 YYNGEE. The CDR3 runs 17 residues. The V and J ends lost 3 bases and 3 bases, in that order; junction bases with no gene match: 8. As DNA, the CDR3 is TGTGCCAGCAGCGGACGGACAGGGGGCCGTGATGGAAACACCATATATTTT. Its protein product is CASSGRTGGRDGNTIYF.

The chain couples TRBV5-5 to TRBJ1-2, with D perhaps matching TRBD1 (5 bases). The CDR3 spans 12 residues. Germline lookup yields CDR1 SGHKS and CDR2 YYEKEE (reference sequence). Trimming stripped 2 bases from V and 6 bases from J, with 8 bases between. DNA for the CDR3: TGTGCCAGCAGCTTAGGACACGATGGCTACACCTTC. Residues: CASSLGHDGYTF.

This clone has only one observation. V is TRBV11-2 and J is TRBJ1-1; possibly TRBD1 for D (5 bases). V lost 5 bases and J 4 bases, leaving 17 bases between the germline ends. The germline V gene has CDR1 SGHAT and CDR2 FQNNGV. The CDR3 runs to 15 residues. CDR3 region: CASSRRQPLSTEAFF. CDR3 in DNA: TGTGCCAGCAGCCGACGACAGCCTTTAAGCACTGAAGCTTTCTTT.

The CDR3: CASSPDGRVAGYTF. The CDR3 DNA reads TGTGCCAGCAGCCCGGACGGCAGGGTTGCTGGCTACACCTTC. V gene TRBV11-2 combines with J gene TRBJ1-2; weak D call: TRBD1 (5 bases). The CDR3 has 14 residues. V lost 5 bases and J lost 7, with 17 bases in between. The V gene's germline CDR1 is SGHAT and CDR2 FQNNGV.

This clone was picked up one time. The chain joins TRBV7-9 to TRBJ1-5; D might be TRBD1 (5 bases). Between the trimmed V and J ends, which lost 8 bases and 5 bases, there was a span of 10 bases. Germline CDR1 SEHNR, CDR2 FQNEAQ (reference sequence). The CDR3 has 12 amino acids. CDR3 nucleotide sequence: TGTGCCAGCGGGGCAAATGATCAGCCCCAGCATTTT. The encoded protein is CASGANDQPQHF.

The V call is TRBV6-5, the J call TRBJ1-4; TRBD1 is a possible D gene (6 bases). Germline V gene lookup returns CDR1 MNHEY and CDR2 SVGAGI. This CDR3 has 14 residues. The germline V and J ends were trimmed by 6 bases and 4 bases, with 12 bases remaining between them. Written as DNA, the CDR3 is TGTGCCAGCAGCCCGGACAGAGATAATGAAAAACTGTTTTTT. Encoded protein: CASSPDRDNEKLFF.